The entry below gives a single T cell receptor beta chain sequence along with its context. The record originates from a study of CD8 T cells in Susac syndrome. The recently defined diagnostic criteria for definite or probable disease were met by the Susac syndrome patients. Germline V gives CDR1 MNHEY, CDR2 SMNVEV (reference sequence). V shed 3 bases and J shed 10 bases, with 16 bases lying between them. The CDR3 is made up of 14 amino acids. RNA, at about 0.45 to 1 ug, was reverse transcribed with random hexamers. Via MiXCR, TCRdb re-called the immunoSEQ multiplex PCR reads, giving one row per CDR3 protein. Seen here are around 80,000 distinct CDR3 sequences, 90% to 97% observed once, and the top ten hold approximately 0.39%.

The chain employs TRBV27 and TRBJ2-1; TRBD2 might be the D (6 bases). The receptor was isolated from a human donor with Susac syndrome. Sequenced input: CD8+ T cells from PBMCs. The CDR3 bases are TGTGCCAGCAGTTTCCGGGAGCCCCTCCAGGAGCAGTTCTTC. As protein: CASSFREPLQEQFF.